The present TCR beta chain was sequenced within a study of cytomegalovirus exposure and HLA in healthy donors. Study-level findings and limits: A prior analysis recorded that most TCR beta V segments were productive about 87% or about 30% of the time. A later analysis reported that several of the most significant clusters appeared to be linked to common viral pathogens, among them Epstein-Barr virus.

A multiplex PCR was run with 60 Vbeta primers and 13 Jbeta primers. TCRdb's copy holds only in-frame clones and misses some; the assay was immunoSEQ multiplex PCR. The data hold around 200,000 clones, with about 80% observed a single time. Note on this clone: What it binds is not known. At the DNA level, this CDR3 is encoded by other sequences in the same sample as well.

Deletions cut 0 bases from V and 2 bases from J, with 12 bases between. The germline V gene has CDR1 GTSNPN and CDR2 SVGIG (reference sequence). The CDR3 loop spans 15 amino acids. The rearrangement uses TRBV30 and TRBJ2-3; weak D call: TRBD1 (6 bases). The receptor was isolated from a boy aged 5-17 years in good health and CMV-seronegative. Sequencing was performed on PBMCs. The CDR3 is CAWSVPRGYTDTQYF. The CDR3 coding sequence is TGTGCCTGGAGTGTACCTAGGGGGTACACAGATACGCAGTATTTT.